The sequence of this TCR beta chain was determined in a study of blood T cell repertoires in COVID-19. Whole-study context: The origin of the acute and convalescent COVID-19 samples was the United States, Italy and Spain. T cells, B-cell-depleted T cells, or PBMCs provided the cDNA or gDNA that served as material.

Points on this clone: Other DNA variants within this sample encode the same CDR3.

The V segment lost 0 bases and the J segment 0 bases; nucleotides outside the gene matches: 1. This CDR3 has 15 residues. Germline V CDR1 and CDR2: SGHRS, YFSETQ. Recruits, aged roughly 18 to 90 years, lived in roughly 22 US areas. Recovery among Cohort 3 donors was established by two negative PCRs, clearance, or symptom resolution. The data were produced by immunoSEQ multiplex PCR, yet TCRdb's version contains in-frame clones alone and is incomplete. The sample lists about 180,000 clones, about 82% occurring once. The sequence derives from a woman aged 25 to 39 who had recovered from COVID-19. The V gene is TRBV5-1, the J gene TRBJ2-7; the match to TRBD2 covers 9 bases. Material: PBMCs or T cells enriched from blood (not recorded which). The CDR3 protein is CASSLDSGSSYEQYF. The CDR3 nucleotides are TGCGCCAGCAGCTTGGATAGCGGGAGCTCCTACGAGCAGTACTTC.